The entry that follows covers one T cell receptor (beta chain) sequence. Clones were read by immunoSEQ multiplex PCR, and TCRdb kept only the in-frame ones, dropping some. The table lists roughly 200,000 clones, 80% to 90% of them singletons. This record comes from a study of blood T cell repertoires in COVID-19. This clonotype was obtained from a man aged 35-49 years who had recovered from COVID-19. The sample was PBMCs or T cells enriched from blood (not recorded which).

CDR3: CASRNRQGNYEQYF. CDR3 nucleotides: TGTGCCAGCAGGAACAGACAGGGAAACTACGAGCAGTACTTC. The genes are TRBV6-5 and TRBJ2-7, with TRBD1 matching 7 bases. Germline V gives CDR1 MNHEY, CDR2 SVGAGI. The CDR3 sequence is 14 residues long. The trim removed 6 bases at V and 3 bases at J, leaving 8 bases unmatched.